This passage covers 28 T cell receptor beta chains from one sample sequenced in a study of T cell responses to AZD1222 COVID-19 vaccine (dated by TCRdb to the early 2020s). Sample time point, as interpreted from the label and publication: baseline before first vaccination. Libraries came from the immunoSEQ multiplex PCR assay. In its TCRdb copy, this immuneACCESS table keeps in-frame sequences only and misses some clones. Where compared with another copy, unresolved V genes explain less than half of these, and the others have no known cause. The sample profile shows about 140,000 clones; around 92% of them were found once. Jointly, the top ten make up approximately 1.5% of the sample. The sample in question was peripheral blood, obtained on day 0 of AZD1222 vaccination. These receptors were collected from an adult in good health.

This chain links TRBV11-2 with TRBJ2-7; 8 bases map to TRBD1. Germline V gene lookup returns CDR1 SGHAT and CDR2 FQNNGV. The CDR3 loop spans 14 amino acids. Germline trimming cut 7 bases from V and 3 bases from J; bases unmatched to any gene: 8. The chain's CDR3 is CASTPTGVVYEQYF. As DNA, the CDR3 is TGTGCCAGCACCCCGACAGGGGTGGTCTACGAGCAGTACTTC.

The chain uses TRBV28 and TRBJ1-2, with D hard to call. The CDR3 contains 14 residues. CDR1 is MDHEN and CDR2 is SYDVKM in the germline V gene. The V end lost 2 bases, the J end lost 2 bases, and 9 bases lay between the germline ends. For the CDR3, the DNA is TGTGCCAGCAGTTTAGGTATATGGAACTATGGCTACACCTTC. This translates into CASSLGIWNYGYTF.

J is TRBJ2-7 and V is TRBV4-3, with no clear D. There are 16 residues in the CDR3. The germline V gene encodes CDR1 LGHNA and CDR2 YSLEER. V was pared by 1 base and J by 0 bases, with 13 bases between. The CDR3 bases are TGCGCCAGCAGCCAAGGGAGCAGGTCTAGCTCCTACGAGCAGTACTTC. It is translated as CASSQGSRSSSYEQYF.

A single count supports this clone. The rearrangement joins TRBV6-5 to TRBJ1-2, with D perhaps TRBD1 (5 bases). Per the germline V gene, CDR1 is MNHEY and CDR2 is SVGAGI. The CDR3 extends over 14 amino acids. With 0 bases removed from V and 10 bases from J, the gap between germline ends came to 15 bases. CDR3 region: CASSYSLTRGFYTF. The CDR3 coding sequence is TGTGCCAGCAGTTACTCTCTGACAAGGGGCTTCTACACCTTC.

The chain links TRBV29-1 to TRBJ1-1; 11 nucleotides align to TRBD1. Trimming took 5 bases from V and 7 from J; bases not matched to a gene: 12. The CDR3 extends over 15 amino acids. From germline, CDR1 is SQVTM and CDR2 ANQGSEA. The DNA for the CDR3 is TGCAGCGTTCCGGACAGGGGGCCGCTGTATGGTGAAGCTTTCTTT. Translation: CSVPDRGPLYGEAFF.

V usage is TRBV7-9 and J usage is TRBJ2-7, with 12 bases lining up with TRBD2. CDR1 and CDR2 (germline): SEHNR, FQNEAQ (reference sequence). V was clipped by 4 bases and J by 6 bases; unmatched bases: 7. The CDR3 is 15 amino acids. As DNA, the CDR3 is TGTGCCAGCAGCTCCACTAGCGGGAGGCAGGCCGAGCAGTACTTC. Translation: CASSSTSGRQAEQYF.

The V gene is TRBV7-2, the J gene TRBJ2-7, with TRBD2 as a possible D gene (6 bases). Germline CDR1 SGHTA, CDR2 FQGNSA. V gave up 2 bases and J gave up 7 bases, with 12 bases separating them. The CDR3 is made up of 13 amino acids. As DNA, the CDR3 is TGTGCCAGCAGCTTAAGGGCGGCGGGGGAGCAGTACTTC. Amino acid sequence: CASSLRAAGEQYF.

The V gene is TRBV6-5, the J gene TRBJ2-3; TRBD1 matches 7 bases. Unmatched junction bases numbered 4, after V lost 6 bases and J lost 4 bases. Germline V gene data show CDR1 as MNHEY and CDR2 as SVGAGI. The CDR3 extends over 13 amino acids. DNA for the CDR3: TGTGCCAGCAGGGTTCAGGGGGCAGATACGCAGTATTTT. Translated: CASRVQGADTQYF.

V gene TRBV24-1 combines with J gene TRBJ2-3; 11 positions match TRBD2. The J segment lost 5 bases and the V segment lost 6 bases, leaving 6 bases of the junction unmatched. There are 15 residues in the CDR3. Germline CDR1 is KGHDR and CDR2 is SFDVKD. For the CDR3, the DNA is TGTGCCACCAGTTTGCTAGCGGGAGGAAAAGATACGCAGTATTTT. Translation gives CATSLLAGGKDTQYF.

The CDR3 sequence: CASSLAGQGPSEQFF. In nucleotides, the CDR3 is TGTGCCAGCAGCTTGGCCGGCCAGGGGCCTTCTGAGCAGTTCTTC. This chain connects TRBV5-6 to TRBJ2-1; weak D call: TRBD1 (6 bases). V was trimmed by 0 bases and J by 9 bases, leaving 16 bases between them. This CDR3 spans 15 amino acids. Germline-derived CDR1 and CDR2 are SGHDT and YYEEEE.

The chain employs TRBV7-8 and TRBJ1-1, with no clear D. The CDR3 consists of 11 residues. The V gene's germline CDR1 is SGHVS and CDR2 FQNEAQ. Trimming shortened V by 6 bases and J by 4 bases, and 6 bases separated the two germline ends. CDR3 nucleotide sequence: TGTGCCAGCAGTTACAGCACTGAAGCTTTCTTT. Translating it yields CASSYSTEAFF.

The chain carries TRBV5-1 and TRBJ1-1; a possible D gene is TRBD1 (6 bases). The length of the CDR3 is 13 residues. Germline V gene lookup returns CDR1 SGHRS and CDR2 YFSETQ. V lost 4 bases and J lost 1, with 8 bases in between. Written as DNA, the CDR3 is TGCGCCAGCAGCGGAGGGGGGAACACTGAAGCTTTCTTT. Translating it yields CASSGGGNTEAFF.

V usage is TRBV5-1 and J usage is TRBJ1-2; TRBD1 matches 7 bases. The germline V gene encodes CDR1 SGHRS and CDR2 YFSETQ. The junction had 9 bases not matched to a gene; V was cut back by 4 bases and J by 9 bases. The CDR3 is 13 residues long. The DNA of the CDR3 is TGCGCCAGCAGCGTATCCCAGGGGGGGAGCTACACCTTC. Its translation: CASSVSQGGSYTF.

The CDR3 loop reads CASTTTGRSTEAFF. The CDR3 DNA reads as TGTGCCAGCACTACAACAGGGCGATCAACTGAAGCTTTCTTT. The chain links TRBV28 to TRBJ1-1; tentative D call: TRBD1 (6 bases). The ends were cut back, 7 bases at V and 5 bases at J, with 17 bases in the middle. The germline V gene has CDR1 MDHEN and CDR2 SYDVKM. The length of the CDR3 is 14 residues.

This clone was counted only a few times. The genes are TRBV3-1 (or the pseudogene TRBV3-2) and TRBJ2-6, with D hard to call. The CDR3 runs 15 residues. The germline V gene has CDR1 LGHDT and CDR2 YNNKEL (reference sequence). Deletions cut 4 bases from V and 3 bases from J, with 10 bases between. The chain's CDR3 is CASSPPSDGANVLTF. The CDR3 bases are TGTGCCAGCAGCCCCCCGTCGGATGGGGCCAACGTCCTGACTTTC.

The gene calls are TRBV6-5 and TRBJ1-1; 7 bases are shared with TRBD1. The CDR3 covers 14 residues. Germline CDR1 and CDR2: MNHEY and SVGAGI. The V segment lost 7 bases and the J segment 2 bases; nucleotides outside the gene matches: 7. The CDR3 DNA sequence: TGTGCCAGCACTTCGACAGGGACTAACACTGAAGCTTTCTTT. Its protein is CASTSTGTNTEAFF.

The V call is TRBV11-2, the J call TRBJ2-7, with 7 bases aligning to TRBD2. Germline V lookup: CDR1 SGHAT, CDR2 FQNNGV. The V and J ends lost 2 bases and 0 bases, in that order; junction bases with no gene match: 10. This CDR3 contains 17 residues. CDR3 sequence: CASSLYSSGGSSYEQYF. For the CDR3, the DNA is TGTGCCAGCAGCTTATACTCGTCCGGGGGGAGCTCCTACGAGCAGTACTTC.

The CDR3 DNA is TGTGCCAGTAGTGATAGGAACTATGGCTACACCTTC. This codes for CASSDRNYGYTF. This chain joins TRBV19 and TRBJ1-2; D uncertain. The CDR3 has 12 residues. Trimming took off 5 bases at V and 2 bases at J, with 6 bases between the two ends. The germline V gene encodes CDR1 LNHDA and CDR2 SQIVND (reference sequence).

The chain couples TRBV30 to TRBJ2-5; 13 bases match TRBD2. This CDR3 is 16 amino acids long. Trimming cost V 3 bases and J 3 bases; bases outside gene matches: 7. Germline loops: CDR1 GTSNPN, CDR2 SVGIG (reference sequence). CDR3 protein: CAWRFGTSGTEETQYF. The CDR3 nucleotides read TGTGCCTGGAGGTTCGGGACTAGCGGGACTGAAGAGACCCAGTACTTC.

The chain employs TRBV7-2 and TRBJ1-2, with 10 nucleotides matching TRBD1. The CDR3 has 15 residues. Germline assignment: CDR1 SGHTA and CDR2 FQGNSA. V was pared by 5 bases and J by 4 bases, with 7 bases of the junction left unmatched. CDR3 DNA: TGTGCCAGCAGCCCCTCCGGGACAGGGGTCTATGGCTACACCTTC. Its translation: CASSPSGTGVYGYTF.

V gene TRBV4-1 combines with J gene TRBJ1-2; tentative D call: TRBD1 (6 bases). This CDR3 region has 15 residues. Germline values: CDR1 MGHRA, CDR2 YSYEKL. V was cut by 1 base and J by 1 base, with 10 bases left in between. The CDR3 region is CASSQARGLNYGYTF. CDR3 DNA sequence: TGCGCCAGCAGCCAAGCACGGGGGCTTAACTATGGCTACACCTTC.

This chain links TRBV30 with TRBJ2-7, with 9 bases aligning to TRBD2. This CDR3 is 15 amino acids long. Trimming at V came to 5 bases and at J to 9 bases, leaving 17 bases not matched to a gene. In germline, CDR1 is GTSNPN, CDR2 SVGIG (reference sequence). Here the CDR3 DNA reads TGTGCCTGGGGTCGCCAAGCGGGAGGCCCTGTCGGGCAGTACTTC. Translating it yields CAWGRQAGGPVGQYF.

The chain is built from TRBV5-4 and TRBJ1-2; 7 bases are shared with TRBD1. Germline V gives CDR1 SGHNT, CDR2 YYREEE (reference sequence). The trim removed 3 bases at V and 3 bases at J, leaving 2 bases unmatched. CDR3 size: 13 residues. In DNA, the CDR3 is TGTGCCAGCAGCTCCAGGGGGGACTATGGCTACACCTTC. As protein: CASSSRGDYGYTF. Supplemented by reference TRBV5-4 and TRBJ1-2, the full variable domain reads ETGVTQSPTHLIKTRGQQVTLRCSSQSGHNTVSWYQQALGQGPQFIFQYYREEENGRGNFPPRFSGLQFPNYSSELNVNALELDDSALYLCASSSRGDYGYTFGSGTRLTVV.

This clone was picked up a small number of times. The V gene is TRBV12-3 or TRBV12-4, the J gene TRBJ2-1, with D hard to call. The CDR3 spans 11 residues. V lost 6 bases, J lost 7 bases, and 7 bases lay in between. The CDR3 protein is CASSLENEQFF. The CDR3 DNA sequence: TGTGCCAGCAGCCTGGAGAATGAGCAGTTCTTC.

V gene TRBV6-4 combines with J gene TRBJ2-2, with D perhaps matching TRBD2 (5 bases). This CDR3 has 15 residues. Trimming removed 3 bases from V and 1 base from J, with 9 bases in between. The germline CDR1 and CDR2 sequences are MRHNA and SNTAGT. The DNA of the CDR3 is TGTGCCAGCAGTGAACTAGGTGGGAACACCGGGGAGCTGTTTTTT. Its translation: CASSELGGNTGELFF.

The chain combines TRBV24-1 with TRBJ2-2; D is unresolved. The V end was cut by 0 bases, the J end by 2 bases, with 6 bases between. Germline-derived CDR1 and CDR2 are KGHDR and SFDVKD. The CDR3 contains 15 residues. The CDR3 is CATSDLQSNTGELFF. The CDR3 DNA reads as TGTGCCACCAGTGATTTGCAAAGTAACACCGGGGAGCTGTTTTTT.

V usage is TRBV9 and J usage is TRBJ2-1; 9 positions match TRBD2. This CDR3 comprises 18 residues. Trimming at V came to 3 bases and at J to 4 bases, leaving 14 bases not matched to a gene. CDR1 is SGDLS, CDR2 YYNGEE, per germline. CDR3: CASSEIPLLAGSYNEQFF. In DNA form, the CDR3 reads TGTGCCAGCAGCGAAATACCCTTACTAGCGGGTTCGTACAATGAGCAGTTCTTC.

The chain links TRBV7-2 to TRBJ2-5; a possible D gene is TRBD2 (7 bases). Trimming took 4 bases from V and 2 from J, leaving 11 bases between them. The CDR3 covers 14 residues. Germline-derived CDR1 and CDR2 are SGHTA and FQGNSA. CDR3 nucleotide sequence: TGTGCCAGCAGCTACCGGGGGGCTCAAGAGACCCAGTACTTC. Translation: CASSYRGAQETQYF.